This TCR beta chain was profiled in a study of blood T cell repertoires in COVID-19. V was pared by 0 bases and J by 3 bases, with 0 bases of the junction left unmatched. CDR3 length: 14 amino acids. In germline, CDR1 is PRHDT, CDR2 FYEKMQ (reference sequence). The assay was immunoSEQ multiplex PCR, and TCRdb's table has in-frame clones only and misses some. The sample consists of about 170,000 clones, about four fifths of them appearing once. The rearrangement uses TRBV13 and TRBJ2-5, with 8 bases identical to TRBD1. The sequenced material came from peripheral blood. This sequence originates from a woman older than 75 with acute or convalescent COVID-19. CDR3 residues: CASSLGQGEETQYF. CDR3 nucleotide sequence: TGTGCCAGCAGCTTAGGACAGGGGGAAGAGACCCAGTACTTC.